One sample yielded the 28 T cell receptor beta chains listed below, sequenced in a study of T cells in Graves' hyperthyroidism and ophthalmopathy. It was RNA transcripts that yielded the amplified TCR beta CDR3 regions. TCR CDR3 underwent first-round RT-PCR with the HTBI primer set. In TCRdb, the multiplex PCR reads were re-called with MiXCR into one record per CDR3 protein. The repertoire has nearly 600,000 distinct CDR3 sequences, 13% to 15% of them found once; the top ten carry approximately 6.4%. Sequenced input: blood. These receptors were taken from a woman younger than 30 with Graves' ophthalmopathy.

The table lists this clonotype with many counts. This rearrangement joins TRBV29-1 to TRBJ2-4, with D hard to call. The CDR3 extends over 16 amino acids. V lost 0 bases and J 0 bases, leaving 12 bases between the germline ends. Germline loops: CDR1 SQVTM, CDR2 ANQGSEA. CDR3 in DNA: TGCAGCGTTGAAGATCGGGTCACACTAGCCAAAAACATTCAGTACTTC. The encoded protein is CSVEDRVTLAKNIQYF.

This clonotype was counted only a few times. The genes are TRBV6-1 and TRBJ2-4; TRBD1 matches at 7 bases. Per germline, CDR1 MNHNS and CDR2 SASEGT. V lost 5 bases, J lost 2 bases, and 15 bases stayed unmatched. The CDR3 totals 18 residues. CDR3 protein: CASSRGRTVPRTKNIQYF. In DNA, the CDR3 is TGTGCCAGCAGTAGGGGGCGGACTGTCCCACGGACCAAAAACATTCAGTACTTC.

This clonotype showed up many times. CDR3 loop: CSASRLAGVGSDEQYF. CDR3 bases: TGCAGTGCTAGCCGACTAGCGGGAGTGGGGTCGGACGAGCAGTACTTC. V and J are TRBV20-1 and TRBJ2-7; 12 bases line up with TRBD2. Germline V gene sequence: CDR1 DFQATT, CDR2 SNEGSKA (reference sequence). With V trimmed by 3 bases and J by 5 bases, 11 bases remained unmatched. The CDR3 contains 16 residues.

The chain links TRBV19 to TRBJ2-2; 11 nucleotides align to TRBD1. Trimming cost V 7 bases and J 4 bases; bases outside gene matches: 8. Germline V gene data show CDR1 as LNHDA and CDR2 as SQIVND (reference sequence). This CDR3 is 16 amino acids long. The CDR3 protein is CASTRDRGVVTGELFF. CDR3 nucleotides: TGTGCCAGTACTCGGGACAGGGGGGTTGTCACCGGGGAGCTGTTTTTT.

This clonotype was seen many times. The chain combines TRBV30 with TRBJ2-2; D is uncertain. The CDR3 has 13 amino acids. Germline V gives CDR1 GTSNPN, CDR2 SVGIG (reference sequence). Trimming cost V 0 bases and J 4 bases, with 6 bases left between them. The CDR3 DNA sequence: TGTGCCTGGAGTGTACGGACCACCGGGGAGCTGTTTTTT. Amino acids: CAWSVRTTGELFF.

This clonotype was counted at least ten times. This chain joins TRBV3-1 and TRBJ1-1; unclear D gene. CDR3 size: 13 residues. The germline V gene has CDR1 LGHDT and CDR2 YNNKEL (reference sequence). The V and J ends lost 0 bases and 4 bases respectively, with 6 bases between them. The CDR3 protein is CASSQEVRTEAFF. In DNA, the CDR3 is TGTGCCAGCAGCCAAGAGGTCCGCACTGAAGCTTTCTTT.

This clonotype was observed many times. The DNA of the CDR3 is TGTGCCAGCAGTTTAGGGGCTGGACGAGCCGGGGAGCTGTTTTTT. As protein: CASSLGAGRAGELFF. The chain recombines TRBV12-3 or TRBV12-4 with TRBJ2-2; D remains ambiguous. V lost 1 base, J lost 6 bases, and 12 bases lay in between. The CDR3 runs to 15 residues.

In its sample, this clonotype was seen many times. The gene calls are TRBV7-2 and TRBJ2-7, with D possibly called TRBD1 or TRBD2 (5 bases each). CDR3 length: 15 residues. V lost 2 bases, J lost 3 bases, and 14 bases lay in between. Germline assignment: CDR1 SGHTA and CDR2 FQGNSA. This chain's CDR3 is CASSLQRDGSYEQYF. The CDR3 DNA reads TGTGCCAGCAGCTTACAAAGGGACGGCAGCTACGAGCAGTACTTC.

The rearrangement joins TRBV20-1 to TRBJ2-7, with 11 bases that match TRBD2. Per germline, CDR1 DFQATT and CDR2 SNEGSKA (reference sequence). The CDR3 runs 19 residues. Trimming removed 0 bases from V and 3 bases from J; junction bases left unmatched: 16. The CDR3 sequence is CSARDPGTSGPRGNYEQYF. DNA for the CDR3: TGCAGTGCTAGAGACCCCGGGACTAGCGGCCCTCGGGGAAACTACGAGCAGTACTTC.

This clonotype was counted at least ten times. This sequence joins TRBV20-1 and TRBJ2-3, with D perhaps assigned TRBD1 or TRBD2 (5 bases each). The CDR3 covers 22 residues. Trimming removed 3 bases at V and 0 bases at J, with 34 bases between. From germline, CDR1 is DFQATT and CDR2 SNEGSKA (reference sequence). DNA for the CDR3: TGCAGTGCTAGGGGGCAGAACATCGGGGATCCACCGGGACGCCCTAGCACAGATACGCAGTATTTT. It yields the protein CSARGQNIGDPPGRPSTDTQYF.

The chain recombines TRBV19 with TRBJ2-1; no clear D. The CDR3 consists of 12 residues. The germline V gene has CDR1 LNHDA and CDR2 SQIVND (reference sequence). Trimming took off 2 bases at V and 4 bases at J, with 3 bases between the two ends. CDR3 nucleotide sequence: TGTGCCAGTAGTATATATTACAATGAGCAGTTCTTC. It codes for CASSIYYNEQFF. The full variable domain, with the rest looked up from reference TRBV19 and TRBJ2-1, is DGGITQSPKYLFRKEGQNVTLSCEQNLNHDAMYWYRQDPGQGLRLIYYSQIVNDFQKGDIAEGYSVSREKKESFPLTVTSAQKNPTAFYLCASSIYYNEQFFGPGTRLTVL.

This clonotype showed up many times. This chain uses TRBV11-2 with TRBJ1-1, with D uncertain. This CDR3 is built from 11 residues. V was cut by 4 bases and J by 7 bases, with 7 bases left in between. CDR1 and CDR2 (germline): SGHAT, FQNNGV. CDR3 bases: TGTGCCAGCAGCTCACTGGGTGAAGCTTTCTTT. This translates into CASSSLGEAFF.

This clonotype showed up many times. This sequence joins TRBV24-1 and TRBJ2-1; 14 bases are a match to TRBD2. V lost 5 bases to trimming and J lost 2 bases; unmatched junction nucleotides: 7. The germline CDR1 and CDR2 sequences are KGHDR and SFDVKD. This CDR3 is built from 18 residues. The DNA for the CDR3 is TGTGCCACCAGTGGTCCCGGACTAGCGGGAGGTACCTACAATGAGCAGTTCTTC. As protein: CATSGPGLAGGTYNEQFF.

This clonotype was seen many times. This chain links TRBV28 with TRBJ1-5; D call uncertain. The CDR3 runs 17 residues. From germline, CDR1 is MDHEN and CDR2 SYDVKM. Trimming took off 1 base at V and 5 bases at J, with 18 bases between the two ends. CDR3 coding DNA: TGTGCCAGCAGTTTATTTAATTCGGGCCCCGCTTATCAGCCCCAGCATTTT. This sequence encodes CASSLFNSGPAYQPQHF.

This clonotype was seen a handful of times. This chain connects TRBV5-4 to TRBJ2-2; possible D gene TRBD2, 5 bases. CDR1 SGHNT and CDR2 YYREEE come from the germline V gene (reference sequence). The CDR3 totals 12 residues. The ends were cut back, 8 bases at V and 6 bases at J, with 11 bases in the middle. The CDR3 bases are TGTGCCAGTTCGAGGGCTGCCGGGGAGCTGTTTTTT. Translation gives CASSRAAGELFF.

This clonotype was seen repeatedly, ten times or more. This chain links TRBV6-2 or TRBV6-3 with TRBJ2-7, with a tentative D call TRBD2 (5 bases). Germline V CDR1 and CDR2: MNHEY, SVGEGT. Deletions cut 4 bases from V and 2 bases from J, with 9 bases between. The CDR3 is made up of 13 amino acids. The CDR3 spells CASSFATTYEQYF. DNA of the CDR3: TGTGCCAGCAGTTTTGCGACTACCTACGAGCAGTACTTC.

The table lists this clonotype with many counts. The V and J genes are TRBV4-3 and TRBJ2-3; D is uncertain. Germline V lookup: CDR1 LGHNA, CDR2 YSLEER. V was trimmed by 3 bases and J by 4 bases, leaving 14 bases between them. The CDR3 covers 15 residues. CDR3 nucleotide sequence: TGCGCCAGCAGCCAGGACGCCGTGGCCCCAGATACGCAGTATTTT. The encoded protein is CASSQDAVAPDTQYF.

The chain is built from TRBV4-3 and TRBJ2-1; 7 positions match TRBD2. Per germline, CDR1 LGHNA and CDR2 YSLEER. V was clipped by 0 bases and J by 5 bases; unmatched bases: 4. The CDR3 spans 15 residues. CDR3 in DNA: TGCGCCAGCAGCCAAGAGCCTAGCGGCCACAATGAGCAGTTCTTC. This encodes CASSQEPSGHNEQFF.

This clonotype was counted at least ten times. This sequence joins TRBV12-3 or TRBV12-4 and TRBJ2-7; D call uncertain. The CDR3 extends over 13 amino acids. V gave up 1 base and J gave up 6 bases, with 10 bases separating them. Here the CDR3 reads CASSLGPPGEQYF. For the CDR3, the DNA is TGTGCCAGCAGTTTAGGACCCCCGGGCGAGCAGTACTTC.

This clonotype was counted many times. J is TRBJ1-2 and V is TRBV20-1, with 7 bases matching TRBD1. The CDR3 length is 13 residues. Germline loops: CDR1 DFQATT, CDR2 SNEGSKA (reference sequence). The CDR3 DNA reads as TGCGGTGTATCAGGGGGGAGGAACTATGGCTACACCTTC. Amino acid sequence: CGVSGGRNYGYTF.

This clonotype was counted between two and nine times. This sequence joins TRBV19 and TRBJ2-1, with 12 bases matching TRBD2. CDR3 length: 18 amino acids. Trimming cost V 3 bases and J 3 bases; bases outside gene matches: 9. CDR1 is LNHDA and CDR2 is SQIVND in the germline V gene (reference sequence). In DNA, the CDR3 is TGTGCCAGTAGTATGGCCGGACTAGCGGGATTCGGCTACAATGAGCAGTTCTTC. Encoded protein: CASSMAGLAGFGYNEQFF.

This sequence joins TRBV7-9 and TRBJ1-1, with unresolved D. The V end was cut by 0 bases, the J end by 11 bases, with 19 bases between. CDR1 SEHNR and CDR2 FQNEAQ come from the germline V gene (reference sequence). The CDR3 covers 15 residues. CDR3 sequence (DNA): TGTGCCAGCAGCTTAGCGCGGGCAGTGGATCATCGGGCTTTCTTT. Its protein is CASSLARAVDHRAFF.

This clonotype was found many times. The V and J genes are TRBV6-1 and TRBJ2-3, with TRBD2 identical over 10 bases. J gave up 6 bases and V 5 bases, and 11 bases lay outside the gene matches. CDR3 length equals 16 residues. Germline lookup yields CDR1 MNHNS and CDR2 SASEGT. CDR3 sequence (DNA): TGTGCCAGCAGTTCTCCCAAGCGGGAGGGGGGGGATACGCAGTATTTT. It encodes CASSSPKREGGDTQYF.

This clonotype was picked up many times. This sequence joins TRBV2 and TRBJ2-7; D unresolved. The CDR3 has 14 amino acids. CDR1 is SNHLY, CDR2 FYNNEI, per germline. The V end lost 6 bases, the J end lost 0 bases, and 12 bases lay between the germline ends. The CDR3 DNA is TGTGCCAGCAGAGAGACCTGGGTCTCCTACGAGCAGTACTTC. Its protein product is CASRETWVSYEQYF.

In its sample, this clonotype was seen many times. The gene calls are TRBV7-6 and TRBJ1-1; 8 nucleotides match TRBD1. The J segment lost 1 base and the V segment lost 8 bases, leaving 9 bases of the junction unmatched. The CDR3 contains 15 residues. Germline V gives CDR1 SGHVS, CDR2 FNYEAQ. CDR3 loop: CASANQGARNTEAFF. DNA of the CDR3: TGTGCCAGCGCCAATCAGGGGGCGCGGAACACTGAAGCTTTCTTT.

This clonotype was picked up many times. The rearrangement joins TRBV11-2 to TRBJ2-7, with no clear D. The CDR3 loop spans 12 amino acids. Trimming left V 7 bases short and J 4 bases short, with 11 bases between. CDR1 and CDR2 (germline): SGHAT, FQNNGV. DNA for the CDR3: TGTGCCAGCACCCTGGGCGGATACGAGCAGTACTTC. Translating gives CASTLGGYEQYF.

This clonotype was seen a few times. The chain's CDR3 is CATRAHRSTEAFF. CDR3 coding DNA: TGTGCCACCAGAGCCCACAGGAGCACTGAAGCTTTCTTT. The chain carries TRBV24-1 and TRBJ1-1; D may be TRBD1 (5 bases). The germline CDR1 and CDR2 sequences are KGHDR and SFDVKD. CDR3 length: 13 amino acids. The V end was cut by 7 bases, the J end by 4 bases, with 12 bases between.

Only a few counts were recorded for this clonotype. V and J are TRBV19 and TRBJ2-3, with D possibly matching TRBD1 (6 bases). Trimming removed 3 bases from V and 6 bases from J, with 13 bases in between. Germline V gives CDR1 LNHDA, CDR2 SQIVND (reference sequence). This CDR3 is 14 amino acids long. CDR3 loop: CASSIEGEWDTQYF. DNA of the CDR3: TGTGCCAGTAGTATCGAGGGGGAATGGGATACGCAGTATTTT.